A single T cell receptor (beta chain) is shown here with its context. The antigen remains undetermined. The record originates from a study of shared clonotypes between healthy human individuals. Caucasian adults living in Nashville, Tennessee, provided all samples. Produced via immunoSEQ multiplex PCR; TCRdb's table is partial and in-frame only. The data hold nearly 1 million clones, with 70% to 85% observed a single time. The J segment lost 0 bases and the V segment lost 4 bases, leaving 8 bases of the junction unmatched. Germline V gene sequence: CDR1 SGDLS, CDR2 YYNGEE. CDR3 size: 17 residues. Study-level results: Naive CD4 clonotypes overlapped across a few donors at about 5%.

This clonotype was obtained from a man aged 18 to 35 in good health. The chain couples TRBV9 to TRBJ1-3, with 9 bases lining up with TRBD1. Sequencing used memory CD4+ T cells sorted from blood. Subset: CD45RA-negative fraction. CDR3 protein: CASSISGQGYSGNTIYF. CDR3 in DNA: TGTGCCAGCAGCATTTCAGGACAGGGGTACTCTGGAAACACCATATATTTT.